This T cell receptor beta chain is drawn from a study of blood T cell repertoires in COVID-19. Study context: The origin of the acute and convalescent COVID-19 samples was the United States, Italy and Spain.

V shed 2 bases, J shed 0 bases, and the junction held 7 bases outside the gene matches. This CDR3 has 16 residues. Germline CDR1 is LNHNV and CDR2 is YYDKDF (reference sequence). In the original analysis: Reference gene primers were amplified, and this amplification served to estimate nucleated cell counts. Sequencing used immunoSEQ multiplex PCR; TCRdb keeps in-frame clones, though not all of them. V and J calls and clone size are copied from that table; D and trimming were computed from the DNA. The sample yields some 370,000 clones, more than 70% seen once. While infection was still active, Seattle patients were enrolled and then followed longitudinally.

The chain carries TRBV15 and TRBJ2-7, with 7 nucleotides matching TRBD1. This TCR derives from a young woman with COVID-19, enrolled during active disease. Sequencing was performed on peripheral blood. The CDR3: CATSRNRGVHSYEQYF. The CDR3 DNA is TGTGCCACCAGCAGAAACAGGGGCGTCCACTCCTACGAGCAGTACTTC.